Listed here is a single TCR beta chain. The antigen remains undetermined. The CDR3 covers 13 residues. Trimming took 5 bases from V and 7 from J; bases not matched to a gene: 5. Germline CDR1 and CDR2: LNHDA and SQIVND (reference sequence). This specimen comes from a study of siplizumab effects on memory and regulatory T cells. Findings and limits, study-wide: Greater diversity than memory cells seemed evident in naive T cells, which also appeared to be major alloresponse contributors. The alloreactive clones that mapped to unstimulated subsets made up only a minor fraction. Confirmation that proliferating Tregs from siplizumab cultures had suppressive function was not obtained. The average Treg-derived proportion among mappable alloreactive CD4+ clones was 65% to 80% with siplizumab versus about 27% in controls.

Method: immunoSEQ multiplex PCR; TCRdb's copy keeps in-frame clones and lacks some. Among some 80,000 clones listed, 85% to 95% were seen once. V is TRBV19 and J is TRBJ1-5; 7 bases map to TRBD1. The TCR was taken from a human donor in good health. The sample taken for sequencing was CD8+ T cells sorted from blood. The CDR3 nucleotides are TGTGCCAGTAGTCCCACAGGGGAACAGCCCCAGCATTTT. Amino acid sequence: CASSPTGEQPQHF.